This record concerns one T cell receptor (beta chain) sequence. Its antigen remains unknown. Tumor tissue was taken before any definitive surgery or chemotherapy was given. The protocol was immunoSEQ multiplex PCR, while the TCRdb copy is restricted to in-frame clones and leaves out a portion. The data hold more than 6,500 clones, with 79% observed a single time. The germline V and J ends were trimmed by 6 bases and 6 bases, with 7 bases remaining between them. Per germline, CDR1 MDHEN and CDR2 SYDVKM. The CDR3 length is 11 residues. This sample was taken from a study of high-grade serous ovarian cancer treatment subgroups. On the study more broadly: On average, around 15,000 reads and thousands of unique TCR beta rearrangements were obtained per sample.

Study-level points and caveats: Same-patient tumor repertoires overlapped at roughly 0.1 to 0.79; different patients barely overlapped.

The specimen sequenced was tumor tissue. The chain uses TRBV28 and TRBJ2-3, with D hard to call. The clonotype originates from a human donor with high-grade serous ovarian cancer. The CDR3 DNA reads TGTGCCAGCAGGGAAGAGGATACGCAGTATTTT. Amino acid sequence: CASREEDTQYF.